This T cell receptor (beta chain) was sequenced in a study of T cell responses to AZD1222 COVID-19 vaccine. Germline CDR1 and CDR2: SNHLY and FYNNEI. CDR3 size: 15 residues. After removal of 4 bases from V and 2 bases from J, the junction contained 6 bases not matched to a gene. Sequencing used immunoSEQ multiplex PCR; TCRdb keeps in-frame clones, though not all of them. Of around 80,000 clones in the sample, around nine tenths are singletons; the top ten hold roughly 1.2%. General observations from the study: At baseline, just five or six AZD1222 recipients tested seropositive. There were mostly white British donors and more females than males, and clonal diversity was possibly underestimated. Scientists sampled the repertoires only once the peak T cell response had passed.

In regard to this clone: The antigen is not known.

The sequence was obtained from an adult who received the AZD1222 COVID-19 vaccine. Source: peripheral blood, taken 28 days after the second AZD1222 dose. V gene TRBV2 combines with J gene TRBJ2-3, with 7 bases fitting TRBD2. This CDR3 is CASSAGGPSTDTQYF. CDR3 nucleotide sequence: TGTGCCAGCAGTGCGGGGGGACCCTCCACAGATACGCAGTATTTT.